A selection of T cell receptor beta chains follows, all from one sample in a study of Graves' ophthalmopathy and Graves' hyperthyroidism. TCRdb re-called the multiplex PCR reads through MiXCR, storing one row per CDR3 protein. The sample records about 420,000 distinct CDR3 sequences, 21% being singletons. The sample taken for sequencing was peripheral blood. The receptors were sampled from a young woman with stable Graves' hyperthyroidism. Both conserved end residues are part of each CDR3. D genes are given only for firm matches. Size is stated for part of the rows, as once, few or many counts, or as a class when the clone is expanded.

>TRBJ1-1|TRBV6-1|NA|many
CASSPVYTEAFF
TGTGCCAGCAGCCCCGTCTACACTGAAGCTTTCTTT
>TRBJ1-6|TRBV6-1|NA|few
CASSRLSQSSYNSPLHF
TGTGCCAGCAGTCGACTCTCCCAGAGCTCCTATAATTCACCCCTCCACTTT
>TRBJ2-2|TRBV15|TRBD2|NA
CATSTTRTSGAGELFF
TGTGCCACCAGCACCACCAGGACTAGCGGAGCCGGGGAGCTGTTTTTT
>TRBJ2-7|TRBV15|TRBD2|many
CATSSGLADVAYEQYF
TGTGCCACCAGCAGCGGACTAGCGGACGTGGCCTACGAGCAGTACTTC
>TRBJ2-5|TRBV28|NA|NA
CASSSAIRVSQETQYF
TGTGCCAGCAGCAGCGCAATACGGGTCTCTCAAGAGACCCAGTACTTC
>TRBJ2-4|TRBV20-1|NA|few
CSAPYEGKNIKYF
TGCAGTGCACCCTATGAGGGCAAAAACATTAAGTACTTC
>TRBJ2-1|TRBV24-1|NA|NA
CATASYNEQFF
TGTGCCACCGCTAGTTACAATGAGCAGTTCTTC
>TRBJ1-2|TRBV20-1|NA|many
CSASSETYGYTF
TGCAGTGCTAGTAGCGAAACCTATGGCTACACCTTC
>TRBJ1-5|TRBV10-3|NA|NA
CAISVGTPGENQPQHF
TGTGCCATCAGTGTCGGGACTCCCGGTGAAAATCAGCCCCAGCATTTT
>TRBJ2-7|TRBV28|TRBD1|many
CASKGTAYEQYF
TGTGCCAGCAAGGGGACAGCCTACGAGCAGTACTTC
>TRBJ2-1|TRBV6-1|TRBD2|NA
CASKQGGYNEQFF
TGTGCCAGCAAGCAGGGAGGGTACAATGAGCAGTTCTTC
>TRBJ2-7|TRBV25-1|TRBD2|NA
CASSGPGLAGANYEQYF
TGTGCCAGCAGTGGACCAGGACTAGCGGGAGCAAACTACGAGCAGTACTTC
>TRBJ2-7|TRBV5-1|TRBD2|NA
CASSWGTSTSYEQYF
TGCGCCAGCAGCTGGGGGACTAGCACTTCCTACGAGCAGTACTTC
>TRBJ2-2|TRBV20-1|NA|many
CSARDSPGELFF
TGCAGTGCTAGAGATTCCCCCGGGGAGCTGTTTTTT
>TRBJ1-2|TRBV6-5|TRBD1|once
CASSYSRTGGYGYTF
TGTGCCAGCAGTTACTCGAGGACAGGGGGTTATGGCTACACCTTC
>TRBJ1-1|TRBV20-1|NA|many
CSALLGETEAFF
TGCAGTGCTTTGTTAGGGGAAACTGAAGCTTTCTTT
>TRBJ1-1|TRBV6-5|TRBD1|many
CASSYSILRGLRTEAFF
TGTGCCAGCAGTTACTCGATACTCAGGGGGCTTCGGACTGAAGCTTTCTTT
>TRBJ2-7|TRBV10-3|TRBD1|many
CASTGTGIYEQYF
TGTGCCAGTACGGGGACAGGAATCTACGAGCAGTACTTC
>TRBJ2-7|TRBV7-8|NA|many
CASSLEASRRRYEQYF
TGTGCCAGCAGCTTAGAAGCGAGCAGAAGAAGGTACGAGCAGTACTTC
>TRBJ2-5|TRBV20-1|TRBD2|many
CSARAGGAQETQYF
TGCAGTGCTAGAGCGGGAGGGGCCCAAGAGACCCAGTACTTC
>TRBJ2-4|TRBV12-3/TRBV12-4|NA|many
CASSPRGNIQYF
TGTGCCAGCAGCCCTAGGGGAAACATTCAGTACTTC
>TRBJ2-7|TRBV20-1|NA|many
CSAPPAGNYEQYF
TGCAGTGCTCCCCCCGCAGGGAACTACGAGCAGTACTTC
>TRBJ1-5|TRBV12-3/TRBV12-4|NA|many
CASSLMQGSGNQPQHF
TGTGCCAGCAGTTTAATGCAGGGATCGGGCAATCAGCCCCAGCATTTT